These 21 T cell receptor beta chains originate from one sample sequenced in a study of CD8+ T cells in alopecia areata. Treatment here: oral pan-JAK inhibitor, 5-10 mg twice daily. As the sequencing template, cDNA was produced by extracting RNA and reverse transcribing it. TCRdb keeps only in-frame clones here, not all; method: immunoSEQ multiplex PCR. The data contain about 210,000 clones, under 60% of them singletons. The sequences come from CD4+ T cells sorted from blood, collected at week 4, from a patient treated with tofacitinib. The receptors originated from a human donor with alopecia areata.

This chain joins TRBV10-3 and TRBJ2-7; D remains unclear. Germline V gene lookup returns CDR1 ENHRY and CDR2 SYGVKD. The CDR3 consists of 16 residues. V lost 3 bases to trimming and J lost 0 bases, with 15 bases between them. CDR3 residues: CAISESDARSSYEQYF. The CDR3 DNA is TGTGCCATCAGTGAATCCGACGCAAGGAGCTCCTACGAGCAGTACTTC.

This clone was recorded once. The rearrangement joins TRBV7-7 to TRBJ2-7; D remains ambiguous. The CDR3 loop spans 13 amino acids. From germline, CDR1 is SSHAT and CDR2 FNYEAQ (reference sequence). The germline V and J ends were trimmed by 1 base and 2 bases, with 6 bases remaining between them. The CDR3 DNA reads as TGTGCCAGCAGCTTAGGACGGACCTACGAGCAGTACTTC. Translated, it gives CASSLGRTYEQYF.

The chain uses TRBV29-1 and TRBJ2-3; the D gene is possibly TRBD2 (6 bases). With 0 bases removed from V and 4 bases from J, the gap between germline ends came to 11 bases. The CDR3 is 14 amino acids. CDR1 SQVTM and CDR2 ANQGSEA come from the germline V gene. The CDR3 bases are TGCAGCGTTGAAGATGTGCAGCGGGCAGATACGCAGTATTTT. Amino acid sequence: CSVEDVQRADTQYF.

V gene TRBV11-2 combines with J gene TRBJ2-7; D assignment may be TRBD1 or TRBD2 (5 bases each). Germline lookup yields CDR1 SGHAT and CDR2 FQNNGV. The CDR3 is 13 amino acids. Trimming pared 3 bases from V and 2 bases from J, leaving 8 bases between. The CDR3 bases are TGTGCCAGCAGCTTTCCGGGACCCTACGAGCAGTACTTC. This translates into CASSFPGPYEQYF.

This chain links TRBV6-5 with TRBJ1-6, with D possibly being TRBD1 (5 bases). This CDR3 has 13 residues. The V end lost 2 bases, the J end lost 10 bases, and 9 bases lay between the germline ends. Germline lookup yields CDR1 MNHEY and CDR2 SVGAGI. The CDR3 DNA is TGTGCCAGCAGTTACGAAGAGGGGTCACCCCTCCACTTT. This sequence encodes CASSYEEGSPLHF.

This clone was counted only a few times. V gene TRBV28 combines with J gene TRBJ2-5; D is unclear. This CDR3 contains 13 residues. Germline CDR1 reads MDHEN; CDR2 reads SYDVKM. V was clipped by 4 bases and J by 3 bases, with 9 bases between them. The CDR3 sequence: CASSSAVEETQYF. CDR3 sequence (DNA): TGTGCCAGCAGTTCAGCCGTCGAAGAGACCCAGTACTTC.

The V call is TRBV7-9, the J call TRBJ1-2, with D hard to call. The CDR3 is made up of 12 amino acids. V lost 3 bases and J lost 8, with 10 bases in between. Germline values: CDR1 SEHNR, CDR2 FQNEAQ (reference sequence). CDR3 DNA sequence: TGTGCCAGCAGCTTTAGTTTGGACGGCTACACCTTC. This translates into CASSFSLDGYTF. The whole variable domain, filled in from reference TRBV7-9 and TRBJ1-2, reads DTGVSQNPRHKITKRGQNVTFRCDPISEHNRLYWYRQTLGQGPEFLTYFQNEAQLEKSRLLSDRFSAERPKGSFSTLEIQRTEQGDSAMYLCASSFSLDGYTFGSGTRLTVV.

The V gene is TRBV10-3, the J gene TRBJ1-1, with TRBD1 matching over 10 bases. Per germline, CDR1 ENHRY and CDR2 SYGVKD. CDR3 length: 15 residues. Trimming at V came to 3 bases and at J to 7 bases, leaving 8 bases not matched to a gene. CDR3 protein: CAISDWDRGGGEAFF. The CDR3 DNA reads as TGTGCCATCAGTGACTGGGACAGGGGAGGTGGTGAAGCTTTCTTT.

J is TRBJ2-7 and V is TRBV6-1, with 8 positions matching TRBD1. V lost 6 bases, J lost 2 bases, and 9 bases stayed unmatched. Germline V gene sequence: CDR1 MNHNS, CDR2 SASEGT. This CDR3 is built from 15 residues. The CDR3 sequence is CASRVGAGGPYEQYF. CDR3 coding DNA: TGTGCCAGCAGAGTGGGTGCAGGGGGCCCCTACGAGCAGTACTTC.

The DNA of the CDR3 is TGCGCCAGCAGCCCCACCGCGCGGACTAGAGTAGGTTACGAGCAGTACTTC. Its translation is CASSPTARTRVGYEQYF. This chain uses TRBV5-1 with TRBJ2-7; 7 bases agree with TRBD2. The CDR3 is 17 amino acids. Germline values: CDR1 SGHRS, CDR2 YFSETQ. V shed 4 bases, J shed 4 bases, and the junction held 17 bases outside the gene matches. Filled out from reference TRBV5-1 and TRBJ2-7, the complete variable domain reads KAGVTQTPRYLIKTRGQQVTLSCSPISGHRSVSWYQQTPGQGLQFLFEYFSETQRNKGNFPGRFSGRQFSNSRSEMNVSTLELGDSALYLCASSPTARTRVGYEQYFGPGTRLTVT.

The chain couples TRBV30 to TRBJ1-2; 8 nucleotides line up with TRBD1. Germline V gene lookup returns CDR1 GTSNPN and CDR2 SVGIG (reference sequence). V gave up 4 bases and J gave up 8 bases; unmatched junction bases: 9. CDR3 size: 13 residues. The chain's CDR3 is CAWTRVTGEGYTF. The CDR3 nucleotides are TGTGCCTGGACCAGGGTGACAGGGGAGGGCTACACCTTC.

V usage is TRBV7-2 and J usage is TRBJ2-5, with unresolved D. Trimming shortened V by 1 base and J by 2 bases, and 8 bases separated the two germline ends. The CDR3 has 14 residues. CDR1 is SGHTA, CDR2 FQGNSA, per germline. The CDR3 DNA reads as TGTGCCAGCAGCTTAGGCCGGTTTCAAGAGACCCAGTACTTC. This codes for CASSLGRFQETQYF.

The V gene is TRBV5-1, the J gene TRBJ1-1, with 8 bases matching TRBD1. Germline lookup yields CDR1 SGHRS and CDR2 YFSETQ. The CDR3 runs to 16 residues. With V trimmed by 4 bases and J by 1 base, 9 bases remained unmatched. In DNA form, the CDR3 reads TGCGCCAGCAGCCCGGGACAGGAGGTCGGGAACACTGAAGCTTTCTTT. As protein: CASSPGQEVGNTEAFF.

V and J are TRBV29-1 and TRBJ2-3; tentative D call: TRBD1 (6 bases). Germline V lookup: CDR1 SQVTM, CDR2 ANQGSEA. The CDR3 is made up of 12 amino acids. Trimming shortened V by 7 bases and J by 2 bases, and 10 bases separated the two germline ends. CDR3 nucleotide sequence: TGCAGCGGTCGACAGGTCACAGATACGCAGTATTTT. Protein product: CSGRQVTDTQYF.

This clone was picked up one time. The CDR3 loop is CASSDGQDTEAFF. CDR3 bases: TGTGCCAGCTCAGATGGGCAGGACACTGAAGCTTTCTTT. The gene calls are TRBV18 and TRBJ1-1; D call uncertain. CDR1 KGHSH and CDR2 LQKENI come from the germline V gene. The V end was cut by 5 bases, the J end by 3 bases, with 10 bases between. This CDR3 has 13 residues.

The chain recombines TRBV5-1 with TRBJ1-5; D gene ambiguous. The CDR3 consists of 14 residues. Germline CDR1 and CDR2: SGHRS and YFSETQ. Trimming pared 0 bases from V and 1 base from J, leaving 5 bases between. CDR3 sequence: CASSLGQSNQPQHF. The CDR3 nucleotides read TGCGCCAGCAGCTTGGGGCAGAGCAATCAGCCCCAGCATTTT.

This chain connects TRBV4-3 to TRBJ2-1; D might be TRBD2 (5 bases). Germline CDR1 is LGHNA and CDR2 is YSLEER. This CDR3 contains 14 residues. V gave up 4 bases and J gave up 3 bases, with 10 bases separating them. CDR3 amino acids: CASSLDAGYNEQFF. The CDR3 DNA sequence: TGCGCCAGCAGCCTCGACGCGGGCTACAATGAGCAGTTCTTC.

V and J are TRBV9 and TRBJ2-1, with TRBD1 matching over 7 bases. The CDR3 consists of 14 residues. From germline, CDR1 is SGDLS and CDR2 YYNGEE. V shed 3 bases and J 4 bases; nucleotides not matched to a gene: 4. The CDR3 protein is CASSARDRYNEQFF. CDR3 in DNA: TGTGCCAGCAGCGCCCGGGACAGATACAATGAGCAGTTCTTC.

The rearrangement joins TRBV4-3 to TRBJ2-1, with no clear D. Germline V CDR1 and CDR2: LGHNA, YSLEER. V was pared by 0 bases and J by 1 base, with 25 bases between. This CDR3 is built from 21 residues. The CDR3 DNA reads as TGCGCCAGCAGCCAAGAATTGGGCAGGTCGGGCCTGGGCGTTTCCTACAATGAGCAGTTCTTC. This codes for CASSQELGRSGLGVSYNEQFF.

A few counts support this clone. V is TRBV11-3 and J is TRBJ1-1; weak D call: TRBD1 (5 bases). Germline CDR1 and CDR2: SGHNT and YENEEA. The V end lost 1 base, the J end lost 1 base, and 10 bases lay between the germline ends. The CDR3 is 15 amino acids. The CDR3 sequence is CASSLAGQGNTEAFF. Here the CDR3 DNA reads TGTGCCAGCAGCTTAGCTGGGCAGGGGAACACTGAAGCTTTCTTT.

Remarks on this clone: The sample holds other DNA sequences that translate to the same CDR3. The chain combines TRBV5-1 with TRBJ2-5; D tentatively reads TRBD1 or TRBD2 (6 bases each). Trimming pared 2 bases from V and 4 bases from J, leaving 9 bases between. Looked up from germline, CDR1 is SGHRS and CDR2 is YFSETQ. The CDR3 totals 13 residues. The CDR3 DNA sequence: TGCGCCAGCAGCTTAGGAGGGGGAGAGACCCAGTACTTC. Its protein is CASSLGGGETQYF.